This T cell receptor beta chain is from a study of beta chain features in type 1 diabetes. Study-wide results and limits: Shorter TCRB CDR3s, moderately but significantly so, marked every one of the four CD4+ subsets in Type 1 diabetes patients.

What was sequenced were expressed TCRB transcripts, since all of the isolated RNA had been reverse transcribed. An average about 3.8 million reads came from naive, central memory and regulatory T cell samples. Clones were read by immunoSEQ multiplex PCR, and TCRdb kept only the in-frame ones, dropping some. The sample holds more than 250,000 clones; roughly an eighth are singletons and the top ten take 0.015% to 0.02%. CD4+ naive, central memory, regulatory and stem cell-like memory cells were sorted via CD45RO/CCR7/CD25/CD127/CD95/CD27. Germline V lookup: CDR1 MNHEY, CDR2 SMNVEV (reference sequence). The CDR3 runs 17 residues. The junction had 9 bases not matched to a gene; V was cut back by 6 bases and J by 0 bases. For this clone: Antigen: not known.

The V and J genes are TRBV27 and TRBJ2-3, with 10 nucleotides matching TRBD2. The sequenced sample was naive CD4+ T cells from blood. The sequence came from a man between 25 and 39 years old with type 1 diabetes. The DNA of the CDR3 is TGTGCCAGCAGCTTACCGGGACTAGCGACCAGCACAGATACGCAGTATTTT. This gives the protein CASSLPGLATSTDTQYF.